These 2 T cell receptor beta chains came from one sample sequenced in a study of blood T cell repertoires in COVID-19 (dated by TCRdb to 2020 to 2021). The library was made by the immunoSEQ multiplex PCR assay. As stored in TCRdb, this immuneACCESS dataset retains in-frame rearrangements with V and J assigned. A fraction of the clones does not appear; measured against another copy, unresolved V genes explain less than half of the discrepancy, and the remainder lacks a known reason. For this sample there are roughly 150,000 clones; more than 80% appear just once. The ten largest clones capture about 4.5% of the sample. The sequenced sample was PBMCs or T cells enriched from blood (not recorded which). These receptors originate from a man aged 45-60 years who had recovered from COVID-19.

The chain employs TRBV20-1 and TRBJ1-2; D is ambiguous. The CDR3 totals 11 residues. Germline CDR1 and CDR2: DFQATT and SNEGSKA (reference sequence). Trimming pared 3 bases from V and 4 bases from J, leaving 6 bases between. CDR3 nucleotide sequence: TGCAGTGCTAGCCCGGGCTATGGCTACACCTTC. Translated: CSASPGYGYTF.

The V call is TRBV20-1, the J call TRBJ1-2; 11 bases are shared with TRBD1. Trimming cost V 7 bases and J 9 bases; bases outside gene matches: 1. The CDR3 extends over 10 amino acids. The germline gives CDR1 DFQATT, CDR2 SNEGSKA (reference sequence). The CDR3 protein is CSGTGGSYTF. Written as DNA, the CDR3 is TGCAGTGGGACAGGGGGCAGCTACACCTTC.